The text below deals with one T cell receptor (beta chain). Its cognate antigen is unknown. With a much larger clone just one base away, this may be a read error. The data were taken from a study of blood T cells in healthy people across ages. Background on the study: T cells yielded about one barcoded beta molecule per two cells through template switching. Notes on the study in general: Both naive CD4+ cell counts and diversity were greater in long-lived donors than in aged donors.

A second roughly 6 to 12 cycle PCR used barcoded and J-beta primers. Tagging of each cDNA molecule was performed by a template-switch adaptor with 12 random nucleotides. TCRdb processed the 5' RACE reads anew with MiXCR; each CDR3 protein has one entry. The table lists more than 800,000 distinct CDR3 sequences, around 28% of them singletons, with roughly 17% in the top ten. CDR3 length: 17 residues. Looked up from germline, CDR1 is SGHTA and CDR2 is FQGNSA. V usage is TRBV7-2 and J usage is TRBJ1-2; TRBD1 matches 8 bases. Sequencing was done on a sample of blood. The receptor was isolated from an elderly woman in good health. The CDR3 nucleotides read TGTGCCGGCAGCTTAGTAGACTCTGGCAGGGGGCGATATGGCTACACCTTC. This codes for CAGSLVDSGRGRYGYTF.